What follows describes a single T cell receptor (beta chain). The trim removed 2 bases at V and 0 bases at J, leaving 4 bases unmatched. This CDR3 is built from 15 residues. Germline-derived CDR1 and CDR2 are SGHRS and YFSETQ. This entry is derived from a study of blood T cell repertoires in COVID-19. Assay used: immunoSEQ multiplex PCR; TCRdb lists only in-frame clones, some missing. The table shows 120,000 to 150,000 clones, with roughly 84% occurring only once. Participants had their cohort set by participant-reported clinical history. A COVID-19 case had been met by exposed participants during the 2 weeks before study entry.

The receptor comes from a woman between 45 and 65 years old who had been exposed to COVID-19. The chain recombines TRBV5-1 with TRBJ1-1; 7 bases map to TRBD1. Specimen: PBMCs or T cells enriched from blood (not recorded which). CDR3 sequence reads: CASSFGTGVNTEAFF. CDR3 nucleotides: TGCGCCAGCAGCTTTGGAACAGGGGTGAACACTGAAGCTTTCTTT.